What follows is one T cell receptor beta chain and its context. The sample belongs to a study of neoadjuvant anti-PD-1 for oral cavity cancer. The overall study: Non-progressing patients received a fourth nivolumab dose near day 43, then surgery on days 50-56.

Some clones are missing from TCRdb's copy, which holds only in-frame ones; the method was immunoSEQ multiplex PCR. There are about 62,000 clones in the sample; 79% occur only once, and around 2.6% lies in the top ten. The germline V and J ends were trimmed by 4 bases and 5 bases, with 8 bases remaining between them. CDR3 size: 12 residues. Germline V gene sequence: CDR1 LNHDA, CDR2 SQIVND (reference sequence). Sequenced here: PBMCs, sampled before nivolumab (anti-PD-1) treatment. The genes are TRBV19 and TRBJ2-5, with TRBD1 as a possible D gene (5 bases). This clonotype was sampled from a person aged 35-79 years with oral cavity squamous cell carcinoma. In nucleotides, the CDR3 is TGTGCCAGTAGTAATCCAGGGGAGACCCAGTACTTC. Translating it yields CASSNPGETQYF.